The 22 T cell receptor beta chains in this list originate from one sample, sequenced in a study of beta chain features in type 1 diabetes. What was sequenced were expressed TCRB transcripts, since all of the isolated RNA had been reverse transcribed. Here immunoSEQ multiplex PCR was the method, and the copy in TCRdb shows in-frame clones only, minus some. The table includes about 180,000 clones, 7.8% detected once. No antigen has been assigned to these receptors. Broader study findings: TCRB CDR3s from Type 1 diabetes patients were moderately but significantly shorter in all four CD4+ subsets.

Material: central memory CD4+ T cells from blood. The origin of the receptors is a middle-aged woman with type 1 diabetes.

The rearrangement uses TRBV14 and TRBJ1-2; D possibly corresponds to TRBD1 (6 bases). The ends were cut back, 0 bases at V and 4 bases at J, with 15 bases in the middle. This CDR3 comprises 16 residues. CDR1 and CDR2 (germline): SGHDN, FVKESK. CDR3 DNA: TGTGCCAGCAGCCAAGAGGGGAGGGGGGGCCTCTATGGCTACACCTTC. Its protein product is CASSQEGRGGLYGYTF.

This clone was counted between two and nine times. V usage is TRBV29-1 and J usage is TRBJ1-1; 7 bases are a match to TRBD1. V shed 8 bases, J shed 11 bases, and the junction held 14 bases outside the gene matches. The CDR3 totals 12 residues. Germline V gene sequence: CDR1 SQVTM, CDR2 ANQGSEA. This chain's CDR3 is CSLVLGGQQAFF. The CDR3 DNA is TGCAGCCTAGTTTTAGGGGGCCAACAGGCTTTCTTT.

In this sample, this clone turned up a few times. The chain couples TRBV28 to TRBJ1-1; perhaps TRBD1 as D (6 bases). The CDR3 totals 12 residues. The germline V and J ends were trimmed by 9 bases and 4 bases, with 12 bases remaining between them. Germline CDR1 is MDHEN and CDR2 is SYDVKM. CDR3 amino acids: CASRQDVTEAFF. In DNA, the CDR3 is TGTGCCAGTAGACAGGATGTCACTGAAGCTTTCTTT.

This clone was seen a handful of times. The chain joins TRBV7-2 to TRBJ1-1; D might be TRBD1 (6 bases). CDR1 is SGHTA and CDR2 is FQGNSA in the germline V gene. The CDR3 runs to 13 residues. Trimming removed 1 base at V and 10 bases at J, with 13 bases between. CDR3 in amino acids: CASSLGTGRGAFF. Here the CDR3 DNA reads TGTGCCAGCAGCTTAGGAACAGGGAGAGGAGCTTTCTTT. The full variable domain, its missing parts supplied by reference TRBV7-2 and TRBJ1-1, is GAGVSQSPSNKVTEKGKDVELRCDPISGHTALYWYRQSLGQGLEFLIYFQGNSAPDKSGLPSDRFSAERTGGSVSTLTIQRTQQEDSAVYLCASSLGTGRGAFFGQGTRLTVV.

The CDR3 coding sequence is TGTGCCAGCTCATCGACTACCGGGACAGTTAACTATGGCTACACCTTC. Amino acids: CASSSTTGTVNYGYTF. The chain is built from TRBV18 and TRBJ1-2, with 7 nucleotides matching TRBD1. CDR1 is KGHSH, CDR2 LQKENI, per germline. Trimming removed 5 bases from V and 1 base from J; junction bases left unmatched: 10. The CDR3 runs to 16 residues.

This clone has more than one count but fewer than ten. V is TRBV7-8 and J is TRBJ1-1; D is ambiguous. This CDR3 has 14 amino acids. Per the germline V gene, CDR1 is SGHVS and CDR2 is FQNEAQ. Trimming cost V 5 bases and J 0 bases, with 10 bases left between them. CDR3 coding DNA: TGTGCCAGCAGCCCCCGGGAGTTGAACACTGAAGCTTTCTTT. This codes for CASSPRELNTEAFF.

This clone was seen at least ten times. The CDR3 loop reads CASSLRTGANTEAFF. The CDR3 region has the DNA TGTGCCAGTAGTCTCCGGACAGGGGCGAACACTGAAGCTTTCTTT. This sequence joins TRBV19 and TRBJ1-1; 9 bases line up with TRBD1. In germline, CDR1 is LNHDA, CDR2 SQIVND (reference sequence). The CDR3 covers 15 residues. Trimming cost V 5 bases and J 1 base; bases outside gene matches: 5.

The gene calls are TRBV7-9 and TRBJ2-7, with D possibly being TRBD2 (6 bases). V lost 5 bases and J lost 2, with 13 bases in between. The germline V gene encodes CDR1 SEHNR and CDR2 FQNEAQ (reference sequence). The length of the CDR3 is 14 residues. CDR3 residues: CASSQGPSAYEQYF. CDR3 nucleotide sequence: TGTGCCAGCAGCCAAGGCCCTAGCGCCTACGAGCAGTACTTC.

With respect to this clone: Other DNA variants within this sample encode the same CDR3. The chain carries TRBV4-2 and TRBJ2-5, with 7 bases identical to TRBD1. Unmatched junction bases numbered 2, after V lost 4 bases and J lost 0 bases. Germline loops: CDR1 LGHNA, CDR2 YNFKEQ. There are 14 residues in the CDR3. The CDR3 loop is CASSLGTDQETQYF. CDR3 nucleotides: TGTGCCAGCAGCCTTGGGACAGACCAAGAGACCCAGTACTTC.

The V gene is TRBV27, the J gene TRBJ2-1; 7 nucleotides agree with TRBD2. Germline assignment: CDR1 MNHEY and CDR2 SMNVEV (reference sequence). This CDR3 spans 16 amino acids. V shed 1 base and J 3 bases; nucleotides not matched to a gene: 6. The CDR3 here is CASSLLPGRGYNEQFF. The CDR3 bases are TGTGCCAGCAGTTTATTACCGGGGAGGGGCTACAATGAGCAGTTCTTC.

This clone has a handful of counts. V and J are TRBV19 and TRBJ1-5; D remains ambiguous. The CDR3 consists of 17 residues. Trimming took 2 bases from V and 2 from J, leaving 16 bases between them. CDR1 is LNHDA and CDR2 is SQIVND in the germline V gene (reference sequence). The CDR3 loop is CASSISRSGSGNQPQHF. The DNA for the CDR3 is TGTGCCAGTAGTATATCCCGAAGCGGCAGCGGCAATCAGCCCCAGCATTTT.

This clone was detected ten times or more. This sequence joins TRBV4-2 and TRBJ2-1; 9 bases are shared with TRBD1. Germline lookup yields CDR1 LGHNA and CDR2 YNFKEQ. J was trimmed by 1 base and V by 4 bases; bases with no gene match: 8. CDR3 length: 17 residues. Here the CDR3 DNA reads TGTGCCAGCAGCCCCTTAGGACAGGGGAATTCCTACAATGAGCAGTTCTTC. Translating it yields CASSPLGQGNSYNEQFF.

The chain recombines TRBV2 with TRBJ1-6; 12 nucleotides line up with TRBD1. The CDR3 is made up of 14 amino acids. V gave up 8 bases and J gave up 10 bases; unmatched junction bases: 6. Germline CDR1 and CDR2: SNHLY and FYNNEI. CDR3 sequence reads: CASGLGTGGSPLHF. The CDR3 DNA sequence: TGTGCCAGCGGGCTAGGGACAGGGGGCTCACCCCTCCACTTT.

The CDR3 here is CASTTSVGQPQHF. The CDR3 nucleotides read TGTGCCAGCACCACTAGTGTAGGTCAGCCCCAGCATTTT. The chain links TRBV7-2 to TRBJ1-5; D ambiguous. Trimming cost V 7 bases and J 6 bases, with 13 bases left between them. Germline values: CDR1 SGHTA, CDR2 FQGNSA. The CDR3 has 13 residues.

The CDR3, as DNA: TGTGCCAGCAGCTTACAAGCGGGAGGCGCCGATACGCAGTATTTT. It encodes CASSLQAGGADTQYF. The chain carries TRBV11-2 and TRBJ2-3; TRBD2 matches 9 bases. Per germline, CDR1 SGHAT and CDR2 FQNNGV. The CDR3 runs to 15 residues. The trim removed 2 bases at V and 6 bases at J, leaving 6 bases unmatched.

This clone was counted only a few times. The chain employs TRBV10-3 and TRBJ1-6; D unclear. Germline V gene lookup returns CDR1 ENHRY and CDR2 SYGVKD. Deletions cut 2 bases from V and 10 bases from J, with 12 bases between. The length of the CDR3 is 14 residues. The CDR3 reads CAISERERFSPLHF. In nucleotides, the CDR3 is TGTGCCATCAGTGAGCGCGAGCGGTTCTCACCCCTCCACTTT.

The chain is built from TRBV7-2 and TRBJ1-2; the D is unclear. CDR1 is SGHTA and CDR2 is FQGNSA in the germline V gene. Trimming left V 7 bases short and J 4 bases short, with 19 bases between. This CDR3 contains 15 residues. The CDR3 nucleotides read TGTGCCAGCACCACGGGAGAGATGACGTTCTATGGCTACACCTTC. This encodes CASTTGEMTFYGYTF.

V is TRBV9 and J is TRBJ2-3, with 12 bases identical to TRBD1. The junction had 8 bases not matched to a gene; V was cut back by 0 bases and J by 9 bases. CDR3 length: 16 residues. Germline CDR1 and CDR2: SGDLS and YYNGEE. As DNA, the CDR3 is TGTGCCAGCAGCGTAGAAATGGGACAGGGGGCTACAACGCAGTATTTT. This encodes CASSVEMGQGATTQYF.

The CDR3, as DNA: TGTGCCTGGAGTCCGGGACAGGGTACTGGCTACACCTTC. Translation: CAWSPGQGTGYTF. This chain joins TRBV30 and TRBJ1-2, with 9 bases identical to TRBD1. The J segment lost 7 bases and the V segment lost 2 bases, leaving 5 bases of the junction unmatched. The CDR3 extends over 13 amino acids. Germline V gene sequence: CDR1 GTSNPN, CDR2 SVGIG (reference sequence).

The chain links TRBV4-1 to TRBJ2-2, with D possibly TRBD1 on 5 matching bases. The CDR3 is made up of 16 amino acids. V was shortened by 0 bases and J by 3 bases, with 11 bases between the two germline ends. CDR1 is MGHRA, CDR2 YSYEKL, per germline. In DNA, the CDR3 is TGCGCCAGCAGCCAAGATGGGGCCAGACACACCGGGGAGCTGTTTTTT. This translates into CASSQDGARHTGELFF.

This clone occurred a few times. This rearrangement joins TRBV5-1 to TRBJ1-1, with D unresolved. The ends were cut back, 4 bases at V and 4 bases at J, with 17 bases in the middle. Looked up from germline, CDR1 is SGHRS and CDR2 is YFSETQ. The CDR3 runs 15 residues. For the CDR3, the DNA is TGCGCCAGCAGCGCCGCAGGCGTCCATGGCACTGAAGCTTTCTTT. Encoded protein: CASSAAGVHGTEAFF.

This clone came up a few times. The gene calls are TRBV7-2 and TRBJ2-1; tentative D call: TRBD2 (5 bases). The CDR3 consists of 15 residues. V was clipped by 3 bases and J by 9 bases, with 18 bases between them. Germline CDR1 is SGHTA and CDR2 is FQGNSA. CDR3 nucleotides: TGTGCCAGCAGCTTGACCGCTCTCCCCGGGGTTGAGCAGTTCTTC. Translation: CASSLTALPGVEQFF.